This paragraph covers one T cell receptor beta chain sequence. One end of the junction is discordant with germline, which a read error may explain. These data originate in a study of blood T cell repertoires in COVID-19. Original handling: Reference gene primer amplification gave estimated nucleated cell counts. Profiling relied on immunoSEQ multiplex PCR, and the TCRdb table lists in-frame clones only, not all of them. That table supplies the V and J calls and clone size; D and trimming were determined from the DNA. Counted here are some 260,000 clones, 88% occurring once; the ten biggest clones make up 0.7% to 0.85%. The source of this sequence is a woman aged 25 to 39 with acute or convalescent COVID-19. The sample taken for sequencing was peripheral blood.

The CDR3 DNA follows: TGTGCCAGCAGCTACTATAGGTCCGGGACACCCTACGAGCAGTACTTC. This encodes CASSYYRSGTPYEQYF. The chain has TRBV6-5 and TRBJ2-7, with D tentatively TRBD1 (6 bases). Germline V CDR1 and CDR2: MNHEY, SVGAGI. This CDR3 contains 16 residues.